The clone carrying this TCR beta chain was counted between two and nine times. The antigen remains unidentified. After removal of 3 bases from V and 10 bases from J, the junction contained 6 bases not matched to a gene. CDR1 is SGHRS, CDR2 YFSETQ, per germline. The CDR3 covers 13 residues. These data belong to a study of T cells in Graves' hyperthyroidism and ophthalmopathy. Study findings and constraints: Blood also showed most of the thyroid clonotypes that were expanded above 0.001. Ophthalmopathy was distinguished from stable hyperthyroidism by 13 V-J signatures.

Ophthalmopathy cases scored 3 or more on the Clinical Activity Score and 4 or more on NOSPECS grade, with duration below 3 months. A patient was excluded if there was uncontrolled infection, other autoimmune disease, pregnancy or lactation. There were TCR beta CDR3 regions amplified from RNA transcripts. First-round RT-PCR of the TCR CDR3 relied on the HTBI primer set. TCRdb re-called the multiplex PCR reads with MiXCR, one entry per CDR3 protein. The sample shows about 500,000 distinct CDR3 sequences, 15% to 20% of them seen only once. The chain links TRBV5-1 to TRBJ2-1, with TRBD1 matching 8 bases. The sample taken for sequencing was blood. The receptor was derived from a woman between 25 and 40 years old with Graves' ophthalmopathy. CDR3 DNA: TGCGCCAGCAGCTCACAGGGGGTGAGGGAGCAGTTCTTC. It is translated as CASSSQGVREQFF.